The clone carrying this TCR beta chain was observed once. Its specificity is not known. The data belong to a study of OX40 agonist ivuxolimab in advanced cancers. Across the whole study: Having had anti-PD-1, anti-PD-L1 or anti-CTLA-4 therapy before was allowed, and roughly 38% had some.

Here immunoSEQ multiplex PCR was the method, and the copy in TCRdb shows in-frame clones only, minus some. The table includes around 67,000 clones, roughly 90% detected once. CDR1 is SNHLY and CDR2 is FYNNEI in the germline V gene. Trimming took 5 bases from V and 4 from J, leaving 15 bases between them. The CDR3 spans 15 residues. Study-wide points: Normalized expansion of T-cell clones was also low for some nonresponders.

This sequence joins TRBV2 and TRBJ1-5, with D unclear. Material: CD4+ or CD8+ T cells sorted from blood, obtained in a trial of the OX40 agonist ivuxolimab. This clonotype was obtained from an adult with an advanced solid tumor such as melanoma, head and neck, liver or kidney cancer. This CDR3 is CASSREGGGNQPQHF. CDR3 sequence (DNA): TGTGCCAGCAGTCGTGAGGGTGGAGGTAATCAGCCCCAGCATTTT.